This entry lists 16 T cell receptor beta chains sequenced from one sample in a study of blood T cell repertoires in COVID-19. Assay used: immunoSEQ multiplex PCR; TCRdb lists only in-frame clones, some missing. The table lists about 320,000 clones, approximately 90% of them singletons. Sequenced sample: peripheral blood. The source of these receptors is a woman in her thirties with COVID-19, enrolled during active disease.

This chain joins TRBV20-1 and TRBJ1-5; weak D call: TRBD1 (5 bases). The CDR3 totals 13 residues. CDR1 and CDR2 from the germline V gene are DFQATT and SNEGSKA (reference sequence). Trimming stripped 3 bases from V and 2 bases from J, with 8 bases between. In nucleotides, the CDR3 is TGCAGTGCTAGTAGGACACGCAATCAGCCCCAGCATTTT. Protein: CSASRTRNQPQHF.

This clone was seen just once. The chain has TRBV5-4 and TRBJ1-1; TRBD1 matches at 9 bases. Germline values: CDR1 SGHNT, CDR2 YYREEE (reference sequence). Trimming cost V 2 bases and J 2 bases; bases outside gene matches: 4. The CDR3 runs 15 residues. CDR3 residues: CASSFRTGDNTEAFF. CDR3 coding DNA: TGTGCCAGCAGCTTCAGGACAGGGGATAACACTGAAGCTTTCTTT. Together with reference TRBV5-4 and TRBJ1-1, the CDR3 gives the full variable domain: ETGVTQSPTHLIKTRGQQVTLRCSSQSGHNTVSWYQQALGQGPQFIFQYYREEENGRGNFPPRFSGLQFPNYSSELNVNALELDDSALYLCASSFRTGDNTEAFFGQGTRLTVV.

This sequence joins TRBV24-1 and TRBJ2-1, with TRBD2 identical over 8 bases. Unmatched junction bases numbered 13, after V lost 5 bases and J lost 5 bases. The CDR3 is made up of 17 amino acids. Germline V lookup: CDR1 KGHDR, CDR2 SFDVKD. Here the CDR3 DNA reads TGTGCCACCAGTGCGGGCGGGGGGCTCGCCTTTCACAATGAGCAGTTCTTC. It codes for CATSAGGGLAFHNEQFF.

The genes are TRBV18 and TRBJ1-5; D is unclear. This CDR3 is 13 amino acids long. Germline loops: CDR1 KGHSH, CDR2 LQKENI. V was clipped by 2 bases and J by 5 bases, with 7 bases between them. The CDR3 protein is CASSPTGDQPQHF. DNA of the CDR3: TGTGCCAGCTCACCAACGGGTGATCAGCCCCAGCATTTT.

V is TRBV19 and J is TRBJ1-6, with D maybe TRBD1 (5 bases). This CDR3 region has 15 residues. V shed 3 bases and J shed 7 bases, with 13 bases lying between them. The germline gives CDR1 LNHDA, CDR2 SQIVND (reference sequence). CDR3 nucleotide sequence: TGTGCCAGTAGTATTCTGGTGACAGAAAATTCACCCCTCCACTTT. Its translation: CASSILVTENSPLHF.

The V call is TRBV5-1, the J call TRBJ1-1; the D is unclear. V was trimmed by 4 bases and J by 3 bases, leaving 10 bases between them. CDR1 is SGHRS and CDR2 is YFSETQ in the germline V gene. This CDR3 is 13 amino acids long. CDR3 protein: CASSNVGYTEAFF. DNA for the CDR3: TGCGCCAGCAGCAATGTCGGGTACACTGAAGCTTTCTTT.

This chain links TRBV7-2 with TRBJ2-2, with 7 bases fitting TRBD2. The CDR3 has 18 residues. Germline lookup yields CDR1 SGHTA and CDR2 FQGNSA. V gave up 2 bases and J gave up 3 bases; unmatched junction bases: 12. The DNA for the CDR3 is TGTGCCAGCAGCTTATCCGGGGGGTTCGGTGGGGACACCGGGGAGCTGTTTTTT. Translation: CASSLSGGFGGDTGELFF.

The rearrangement uses TRBV7-2 and TRBJ1-6; TRBD1 matches 7 bases. The CDR3 has 16 amino acids. J gave up 7 bases and V 6 bases, and 12 bases lay outside the gene matches. Germline V gene sequence: CDR1 SGHTA, CDR2 FQGNSA. CDR3 DNA: TGTGCCAGCAGGGCTAGCTCCGGGACAGAAAATTCACCCCTCCACTTT. It translates to CASRASSGTENSPLHF. Full variable domain (missing parts from reference TRBV7-2 and TRBJ1-6): GAGVSQSPSNKVTEKGKDVELRCDPISGHTALYWYRQSLGQGLEFLIYFQGNSAPDKSGLPSDRFSAERTGGSVSTLTIQRTQQEDSAVYLCASRASSGTENSPLHFGNGTRLTVT.

The rearrangement links TRBV7-2 to TRBJ2-2; D is perhaps TRBD1 (6 bases). The V and J ends lost 7 bases and 6 bases respectively, with 15 bases between them. The CDR3 sequence is 14 residues long. Per germline, CDR1 SGHTA and CDR2 FQGNSA. CDR3 DNA: TGTGCCAGCATCCGGGACACCCTCCCCGGGGAGCTGTTTTTT. It is translated as CASIRDTLPGELFF.

This clone has a handful of counts. J is TRBJ1-1 and V is TRBV5-1, with 9 bases aligning to TRBD1. The V gene end was trimmed by 3 bases and the J gene end by 0 bases; junction bases not matched to a gene: 3. Germline CDR1 reads SGHRS; CDR2 reads YFSETQ. The CDR3 contains 15 residues. CDR3 protein: CASSSGDRVNTEAFF. The DNA of the CDR3 is TGCGCCAGCAGCTCGGGGGACAGGGTGAACACTGAAGCTTTCTTT.

This clone has just a few counts. This sequence joins TRBV18 and TRBJ1-1; D not resolved. Germline V gene lookup returns CDR1 KGHSH and CDR2 LQKENI. This CDR3 is 14 amino acids long. Deletions cut 2 bases from V and 1 base from J, with 8 bases between. CDR3: CASSPLEKNTEAFF. The CDR3 coding sequence is TGTGCCAGCTCACCATTGGAGAAGAACACTGAAGCTTTCTTT.

CDR3: CASRSGQGYGETQYF. The CDR3, as DNA: TGTGCCAGCAGATCCGGACAGGGCTATGGGGAGACCCAGTACTTC. This rearrangement joins TRBV6-5 to TRBJ2-5, with 8 positions matching TRBD1. CDR1 MNHEY and CDR2 SVGAGI come from the germline V gene. CDR3 size: 15 residues. Trimming took 6 bases from V and 5 from J; bases not matched to a gene: 11.

The V and J genes are TRBV18 and TRBJ1-5, with D tentatively TRBD1 (5 bases). Germline CDR1 is KGHSH and CDR2 is LQKENI. Trimming removed 3 bases at V and 4 bases at J, with 13 bases between. This CDR3 comprises 15 residues. The CDR3 DNA sequence: TGTGCCAGCTCACCTAGGCAGGGATGGAATCAGCCCCAGCATTTT. Residues: CASSPRQGWNQPQHF.

The chain uses TRBV28 and TRBJ2-6; D might be TRBD2 (6 bases). Germline V gene sequence: CDR1 MDHEN, CDR2 SYDVKM. The V gene lost 4 bases and the J gene lost 4 bases, with 14 bases spanning the gap. The CDR3 has 16 residues. The CDR3 loop is CASSWGVPRGANVLTF. CDR3 in DNA: TGTGCCAGCAGTTGGGGGGTTCCCCGCGGGGCCAACGTCCTGACTTTC.

This clone was seen a single time. The chain has TRBV7-9 and TRBJ2-2; TRBD2 is a possible D gene (6 bases). Germline assignment: CDR1 SEHNR and CDR2 FQNEAQ (reference sequence). V was clipped by 7 bases and J by 1 base, with 19 bases between them. This CDR3 comprises 17 residues. The CDR3 bases are TGTGCCAGCACGCCCATCAGGCGGGGTTTGAACACCGGGGAGCTGTTTTTT. This translates into CASTPIRRGLNTGELFF.

The chain carries TRBV25-1 and TRBJ2-3; D is ambiguous. The CDR3 is made up of 12 amino acids. Germline CDR1 is MGHDK and CDR2 is SYGVNS. V was trimmed by 5 bases and J by 0 bases, leaving 3 bases between them. Here the CDR3 reads CASSQSTDTQYF. The CDR3 coding sequence is TGTGCCAGCAGTCAGAGCACAGATACGCAGTATTTT.